This T cell receptor beta chain stems from a study of blood T cell repertoires in COVID-19. Study-level background: Specimens from acute and convalescent COVID-19 originated in the United States, Italy and Spain. Sources were T cells, B-cell-depleted T cells, or PBMCs; the material itself was cDNA or gDNA.

Authors' analysis steps: Estimates of nucleated cell counts were drawn from the amplification of reference gene primers. The method was immunoSEQ multiplex PCR; TCRdb's version includes in-frame clones alone and lacks a portion of them. V and J calls plus clone size are reproduced from that table; the DNA served to infer D and trimming. The top ten hold roughly 1.6% of the sample, which has fewer than 300,000 clones, 84% seen once. Seattle's enrolled individuals joined amid active infection and were then monitored longitudinally. The trim removed 5 bases at V and 4 bases at J, leaving 6 bases unmatched. The CDR3 is 16 residues long. Germline loops: CDR1 KGHDR, CDR2 SFDVKD.

The sequenced sample consisted of peripheral blood. The TCR originated in a human donor with COVID-19, enrolled during active disease. The donor label of this sample is uncertain. The rearrangement joins TRBV24-1 to TRBJ2-1, with 11 positions matching TRBD2. The CDR3 here is CATSATSGAHYNEQFF. The CDR3 nucleotides are TGTGCCACCAGTGCGACTAGCGGGGCCCATTACAATGAGCAGTTCTTC.